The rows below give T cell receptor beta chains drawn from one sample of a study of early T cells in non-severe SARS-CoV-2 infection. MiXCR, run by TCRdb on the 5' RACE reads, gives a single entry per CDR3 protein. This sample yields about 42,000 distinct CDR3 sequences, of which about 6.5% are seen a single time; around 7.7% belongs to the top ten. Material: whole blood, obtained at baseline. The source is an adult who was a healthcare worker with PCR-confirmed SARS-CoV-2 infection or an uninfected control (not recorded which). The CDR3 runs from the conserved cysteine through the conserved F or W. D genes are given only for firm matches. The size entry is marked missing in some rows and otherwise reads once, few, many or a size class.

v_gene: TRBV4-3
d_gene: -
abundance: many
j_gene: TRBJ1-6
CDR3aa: CASSQEPGSSYNSPLHF
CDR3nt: TGCGCCAGCAGCCAAGAACCGGGCAGCTCCTATAATTCACCCCTCCACTTT

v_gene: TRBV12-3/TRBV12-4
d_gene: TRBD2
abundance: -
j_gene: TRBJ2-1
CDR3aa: CASSPRLAGGRSDEQFF
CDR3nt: TGTGCCAGCAGTCCGAGACTAGCGGGGGGGCGGTCGGATGAGCAGTTCTTC

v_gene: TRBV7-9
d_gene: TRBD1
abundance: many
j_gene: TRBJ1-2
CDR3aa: CASSSYDRDATYGYTF
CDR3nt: TGTGCCAGCAGCTCATACGACAGGGACGCCACCTATGGCTACACCTTC

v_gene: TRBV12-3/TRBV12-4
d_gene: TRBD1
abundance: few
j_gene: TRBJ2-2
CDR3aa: CASSIRQGANTGELFF
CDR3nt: TGTGCCAGCAGCATTAGACAGGGGGCGAACACCGGGGAGCTGTTTTTT

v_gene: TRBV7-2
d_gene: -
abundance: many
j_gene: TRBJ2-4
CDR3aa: CASSLRQSSVAKNIQYF
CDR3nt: TGTGCCAGCAGCTTAAGGCAGTCCAGCGTAGCCAAAAACATTCAGTACTTC

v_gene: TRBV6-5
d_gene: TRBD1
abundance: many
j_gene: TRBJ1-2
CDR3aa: CASSYGQGHNYGYTF
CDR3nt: TGTGCCAGCAGTTACGGACAGGGACATAACTATGGCTACACCTTC

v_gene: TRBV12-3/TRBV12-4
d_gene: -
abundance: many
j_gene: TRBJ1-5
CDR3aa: CASSQPSGPNQPQHF
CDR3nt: TGTGCCAGCAGCCAGCCATCAGGGCCCAATCAGCCCCAGCATTTT

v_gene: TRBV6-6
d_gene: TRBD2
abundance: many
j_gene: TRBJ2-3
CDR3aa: CASSYSGLAGGATDTQYF
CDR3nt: TGTGCCAGCAGTTACTCGGGACTAGCGGGGGGCGCAACGGATACGCAGTATTTT

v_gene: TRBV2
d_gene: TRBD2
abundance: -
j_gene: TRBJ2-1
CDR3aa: CASVLAGVRDEQFF
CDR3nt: TGTGCCAGCGTTCTAGCGGGGGTACGGGATGAGCAGTTCTTC

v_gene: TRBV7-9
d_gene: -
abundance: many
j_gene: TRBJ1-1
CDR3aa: CASSSSTAEAFF
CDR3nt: TGTGCCAGCAGCTCTTCGACAGCCGAAGCTTTCTTT

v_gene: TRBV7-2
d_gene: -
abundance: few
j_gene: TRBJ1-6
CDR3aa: CASSLTWSPLHF
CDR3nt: TGTGCCAGCAGCTTGACCTGGTCACCCCTCCACTTT

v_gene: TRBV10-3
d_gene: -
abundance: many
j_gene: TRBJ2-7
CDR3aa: CAISESRGMISSYEQYF
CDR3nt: TGTGCCATCAGTGAGTCGAGAGGGATGATAAGCTCCTACGAGCAGTACTTC

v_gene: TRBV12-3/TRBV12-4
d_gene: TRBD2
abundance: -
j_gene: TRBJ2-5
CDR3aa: CASSSLAGGQETQYF
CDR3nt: TGTGCCAGCAGTTCGCTAGCGGGGGGCCAAGAGACCCAGTACTTC

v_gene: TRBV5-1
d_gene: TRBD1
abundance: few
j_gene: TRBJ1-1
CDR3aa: CASSTSRTGNTEAFF
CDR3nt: TGCGCCAGCAGCACATCTAGGACAGGGAACACTGAAGCTTTCTTT

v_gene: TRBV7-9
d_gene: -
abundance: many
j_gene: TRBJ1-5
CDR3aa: CASSGGQLNQPQHF
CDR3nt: TGTGCCAGCAGCGGCGGGCAGCTCAATCAGCCCCAGCATTTT

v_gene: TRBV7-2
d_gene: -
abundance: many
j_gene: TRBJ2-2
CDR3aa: CASRAGRSNTGELFF
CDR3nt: TGTGCCAGCAGGGCCGGGCGGTCGAACACCGGGGAGCTGTTTTTT

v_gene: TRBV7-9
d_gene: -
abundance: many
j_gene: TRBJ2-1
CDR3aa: CASRPMNEQFF
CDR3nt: TGTGCCAGCAGGCCTATGAATGAGCAGTTCTTC

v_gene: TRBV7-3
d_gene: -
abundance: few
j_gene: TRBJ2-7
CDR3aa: CASSYLDSYEQYF
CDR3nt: TGTGCCAGCAGCTACCTGGACAGCTACGAGCAGTACTTC

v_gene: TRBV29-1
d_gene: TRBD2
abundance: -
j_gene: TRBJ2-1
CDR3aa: CSARLAGADNEQFF
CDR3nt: TGCAGCGCCAGGCTAGCGGGGGCCGACAATGAGCAGTTCTTC

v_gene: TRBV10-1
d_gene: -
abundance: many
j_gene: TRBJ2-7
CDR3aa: CASSEAGRVNEQYF
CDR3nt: TGCGCCAGCAGTGAAGCGGGCAGGGTGAACGAGCAGTACTTC

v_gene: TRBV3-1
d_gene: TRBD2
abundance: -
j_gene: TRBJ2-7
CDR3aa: CASSQGLAGPSYEQYF
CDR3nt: TGTGCCAGCAGCCAGGGACTAGCGGGCCCTTCCTACGAGCAGTACTTC

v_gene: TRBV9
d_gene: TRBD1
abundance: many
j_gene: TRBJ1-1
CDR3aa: CASSVEGATEAFF
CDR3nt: TGTGCCAGCAGCGTAGAGGGGGCCACTGAAGCTTTCTTT

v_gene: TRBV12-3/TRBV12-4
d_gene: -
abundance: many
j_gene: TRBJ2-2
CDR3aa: CASSPPWGITGELFF
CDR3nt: TGTGCCAGCAGCCCCCCATGGGGGATTACCGGGGAGCTGTTTTTT

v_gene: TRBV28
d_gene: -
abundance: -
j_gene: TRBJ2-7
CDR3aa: CASTITSYEQYF
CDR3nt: TGTGCCAGCACTATCACCTCCTACGAGCAGTACTTC

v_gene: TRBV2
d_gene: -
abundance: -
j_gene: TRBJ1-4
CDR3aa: CASSRVTNNEKLFF
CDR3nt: TGTGCCAGCTCCAGGGTTACCAATAATGAAAAACTGTTTTTT

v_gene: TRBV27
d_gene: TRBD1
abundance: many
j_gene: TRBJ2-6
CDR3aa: CASSLRTGTGHSGANVLTF
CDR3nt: TGTGCCAGCAGTCTTAGGACCGGGACAGGACACTCTGGGGCCAACGTCCTGACTTTC

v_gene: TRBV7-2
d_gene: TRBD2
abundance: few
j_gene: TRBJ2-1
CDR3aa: CASSLMLGGGVNEQFF
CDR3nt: TGTGCCAGCAGCTTAATGCTGGGCGGGGGGGTGAATGAGCAGTTCTTC

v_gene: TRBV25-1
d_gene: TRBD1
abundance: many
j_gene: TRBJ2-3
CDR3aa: CASSPGQSTDTQYF
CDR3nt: TGTGCCAGCAGTCCGGGACAGAGCACAGATACGCAGTATTTT

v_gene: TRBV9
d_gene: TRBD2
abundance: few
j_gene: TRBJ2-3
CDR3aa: CASSVETSGGADTQYF
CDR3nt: TGTGCCAGCAGCGTAGAGACTAGCGGGGGTGCAGATACGCAGTATTTT

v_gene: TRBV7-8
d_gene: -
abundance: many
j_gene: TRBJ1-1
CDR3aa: CATTAGLNDPAFF
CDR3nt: TGTGCCACTACAGCCGGTTTAAATGACCCAGCTTTCTTT

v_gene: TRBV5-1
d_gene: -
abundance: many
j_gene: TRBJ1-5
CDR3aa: CARRSNQPQHF
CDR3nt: TGCGCCAGACGTAGCAATCAGCCCCAGCATTTT

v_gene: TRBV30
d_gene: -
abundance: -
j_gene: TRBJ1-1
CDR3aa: CAWSVLLQTNTEAFF
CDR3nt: TGTGCCTGGAGTGTACTCTTACAAACGAACACTGAAGCTTTCTTT

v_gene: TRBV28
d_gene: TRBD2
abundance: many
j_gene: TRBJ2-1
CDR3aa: CASRPGLAQSF
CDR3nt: TGTGCCAGTAGGCCGGGACTAGCTCAATCCTTC

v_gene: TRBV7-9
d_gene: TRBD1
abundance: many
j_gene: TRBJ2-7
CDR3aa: CASSRSGGARNEQYF
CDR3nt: TGTGCCAGCAGCCGGTCAGGGGGCGCGAGAAACGAGCAGTACTTC

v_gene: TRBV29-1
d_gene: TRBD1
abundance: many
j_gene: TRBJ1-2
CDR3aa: CSVGQRNYGYTF
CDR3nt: TGCAGCGTGGGACAGCGAAACTATGGCTACACCTTC

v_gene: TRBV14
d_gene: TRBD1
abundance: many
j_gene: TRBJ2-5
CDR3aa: CASSLRQGRQETQYF
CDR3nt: TGTGCCAGCAGCTTACGACAGGGGAGACAAGAGACCCAGTACTTC

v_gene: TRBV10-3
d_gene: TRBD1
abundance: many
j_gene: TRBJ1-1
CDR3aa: CAISALQGFGEAFF
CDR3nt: TGTGCCATCAGTGCTTTACAGGGGTTTGGTGAAGCTTTCTTT

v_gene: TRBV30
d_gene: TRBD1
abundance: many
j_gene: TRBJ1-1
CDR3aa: CAWRDRDRGLGGEAFF
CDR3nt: TGTGCCTGGAGGGACCGGGACAGGGGGCTTGGTGGTGAAGCTTTCTTT

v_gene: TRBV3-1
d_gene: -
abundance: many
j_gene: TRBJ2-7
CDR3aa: CASSQELGTDQYF
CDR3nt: TGTGCCAGCAGCCAAGAATTAGGAACAGATCAGTACTTC

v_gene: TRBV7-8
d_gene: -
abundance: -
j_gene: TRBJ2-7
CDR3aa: CASSLLQQSSYEQYF
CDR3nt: TGTGCCAGCAGCTTATTACAGCAGAGCTCCTACGAGCAGTACTTC

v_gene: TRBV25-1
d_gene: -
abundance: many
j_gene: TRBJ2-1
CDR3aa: CASSSFLQGRSSYNEQFF
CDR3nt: TGTGCCAGCAGTTCCTTCCTGCAGGGTAGGAGCTCCTACAATGAGCAGTTCTTC

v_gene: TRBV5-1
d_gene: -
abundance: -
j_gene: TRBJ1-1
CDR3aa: CASSFQGNTEAFF
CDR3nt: TGCGCCAGCAGCTTTCAGGGGAACACTGAAGCTTTCTTT

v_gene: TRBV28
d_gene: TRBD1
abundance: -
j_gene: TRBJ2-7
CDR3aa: CASRTFSGTGHYEQYF
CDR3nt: TGTGCCAGCCGAACCTTTTCCGGGACAGGGCACTACGAGCAGTACTTC

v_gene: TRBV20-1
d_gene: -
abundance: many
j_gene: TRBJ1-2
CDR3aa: CSAWRRGYGYTF
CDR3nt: TGCAGTGCGTGGCGACGGGGCTATGGCTACACCTTC

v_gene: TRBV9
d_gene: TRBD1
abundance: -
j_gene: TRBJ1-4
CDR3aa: CASSTTGTGGKLFF
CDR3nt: TGTGCCAGCAGTACCACCGGGACAGGGGGAAAACTGTTTTTT

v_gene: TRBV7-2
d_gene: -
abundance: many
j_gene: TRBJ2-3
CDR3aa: CASSLYGVEQYF
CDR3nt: TGTGCCAGCAGCTTGTATGGGGTCGAGCAGTATTTT

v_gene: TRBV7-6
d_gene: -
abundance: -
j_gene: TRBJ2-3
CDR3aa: CASVLMGGGDTQYF
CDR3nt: TGTGCCAGCGTCCTGATGGGTGGAGGAGATACGCAGTATTTT

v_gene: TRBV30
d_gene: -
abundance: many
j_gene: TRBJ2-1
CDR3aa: CAWSVGDREEQFF
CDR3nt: TGTGCCTGGAGTGTAGGGGACCGGGAGGAGCAGTTCTTC

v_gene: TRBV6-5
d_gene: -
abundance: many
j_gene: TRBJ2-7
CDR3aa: CASRSDRGEQYF
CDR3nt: TGTGCCAGCAGATCCGACAGAGGGGAGCAGTACTTC

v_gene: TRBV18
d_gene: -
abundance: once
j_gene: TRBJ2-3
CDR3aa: CASSKDSTDTQYF
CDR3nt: TGTGCCAGCTCAAAGGACAGCACAGATACGCAGTATTTT

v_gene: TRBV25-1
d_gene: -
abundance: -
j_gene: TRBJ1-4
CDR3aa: CASSETGRNEKLFF
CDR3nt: TGTGCCAGCAGTGAAACGGGCAGGAATGAAAAACTGTTTTTT

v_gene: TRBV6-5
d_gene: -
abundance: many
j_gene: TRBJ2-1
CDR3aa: CASSLEVYNEQFF
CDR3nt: TGTGCCAGCAGTTTAGAGGTTTACAATGAGCAGTTCTTC

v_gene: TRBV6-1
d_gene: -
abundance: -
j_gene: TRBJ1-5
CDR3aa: CASSESAGTYQPQHF
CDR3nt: TGTGCCAGCAGTGAATCGGCAGGGACCTATCAGCCCCAGCATTTT

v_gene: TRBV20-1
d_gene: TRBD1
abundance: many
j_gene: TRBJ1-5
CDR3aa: CSALPGQGFQPQHF
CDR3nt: TGCAGTGCTCTACCGGGACAGGGATTTCAGCCCCAGCATTTT

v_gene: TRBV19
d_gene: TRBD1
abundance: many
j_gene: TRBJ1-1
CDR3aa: CASTPGDRPEAFF
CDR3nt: TGTGCCAGTACCCCGGGGGACAGGCCTGAAGCTTTCTTT